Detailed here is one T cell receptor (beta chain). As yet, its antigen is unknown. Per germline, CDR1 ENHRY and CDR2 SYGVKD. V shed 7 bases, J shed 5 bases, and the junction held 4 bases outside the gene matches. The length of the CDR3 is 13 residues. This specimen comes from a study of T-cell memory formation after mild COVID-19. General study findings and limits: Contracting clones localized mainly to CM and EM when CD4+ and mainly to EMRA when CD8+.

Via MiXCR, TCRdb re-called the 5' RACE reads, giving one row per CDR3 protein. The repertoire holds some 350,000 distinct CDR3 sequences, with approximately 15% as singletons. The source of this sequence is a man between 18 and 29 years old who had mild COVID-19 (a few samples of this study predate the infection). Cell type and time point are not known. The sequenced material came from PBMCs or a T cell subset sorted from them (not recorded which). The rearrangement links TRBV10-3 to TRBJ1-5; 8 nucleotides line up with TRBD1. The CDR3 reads CAITGQGDQPQHF. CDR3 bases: TGTGCCATCACCGGACAGGGCGATCAGCCCCAGCATTTT.